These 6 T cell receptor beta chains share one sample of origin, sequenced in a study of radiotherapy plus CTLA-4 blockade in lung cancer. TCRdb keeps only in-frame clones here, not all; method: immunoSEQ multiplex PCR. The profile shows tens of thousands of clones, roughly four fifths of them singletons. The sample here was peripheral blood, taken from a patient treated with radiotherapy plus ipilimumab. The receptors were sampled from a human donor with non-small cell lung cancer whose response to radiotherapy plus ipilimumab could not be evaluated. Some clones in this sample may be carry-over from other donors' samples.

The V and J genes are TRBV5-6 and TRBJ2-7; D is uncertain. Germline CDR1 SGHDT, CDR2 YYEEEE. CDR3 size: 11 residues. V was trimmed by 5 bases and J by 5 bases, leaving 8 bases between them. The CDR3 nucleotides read TGTGCCAGCAGTCAGAATGACGAGCAGTACTTC. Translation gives CASSQNDEQYF.

The CDR3 loop reads CASSLGTIIYGYTF. Here the CDR3 DNA reads TGTGCCAGCAGTTTGGGGACAATTATCTATGGCTACACCTTC. The rearrangement uses TRBV28 and TRBJ1-2; TRBD1 might be the D (6 bases). The CDR3 is 14 residues long. Trimming pared 3 bases from V and 4 bases from J, leaving 12 bases between. From germline, CDR1 is MDHEN and CDR2 SYDVKM.

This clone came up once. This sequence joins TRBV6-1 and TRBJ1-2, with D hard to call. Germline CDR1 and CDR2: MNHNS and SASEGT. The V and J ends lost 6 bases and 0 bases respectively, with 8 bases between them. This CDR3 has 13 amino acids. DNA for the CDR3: TGTGCCAGCAGCGAGGTCTCTAACTATGGCTACACCTTC. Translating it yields CASSEVSNYGYTF.

The CDR3 region is CASTQGAYNEQFF. CDR3 DNA sequence: TGTGCCAGCACCCAGGGGGCCTACAATGAGCAGTTCTTC. The J gene is TRBJ2-1, the V gene TRBV27, with 7 bases that match TRBD1. This CDR3 spans 13 amino acids. Germline CDR1 MNHEY, CDR2 SMNVEV (reference sequence). Trimming took 7 bases from V and 2 from J; bases not matched to a gene: 2.

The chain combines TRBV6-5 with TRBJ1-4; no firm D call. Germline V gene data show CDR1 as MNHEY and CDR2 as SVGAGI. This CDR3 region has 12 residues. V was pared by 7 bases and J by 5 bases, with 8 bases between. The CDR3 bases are TGTGCCAGCAAGCGGTCAAATGAAAAACTGTTTTTT. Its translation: CASKRSNEKLFF.

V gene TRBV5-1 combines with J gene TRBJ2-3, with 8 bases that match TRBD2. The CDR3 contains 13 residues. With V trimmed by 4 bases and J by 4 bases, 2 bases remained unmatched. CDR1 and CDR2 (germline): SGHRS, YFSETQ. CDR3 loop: CASSTGLADTQYF. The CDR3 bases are TGCGCCAGCAGCACGGGACTAGCAGATACGCAGTATTTT.